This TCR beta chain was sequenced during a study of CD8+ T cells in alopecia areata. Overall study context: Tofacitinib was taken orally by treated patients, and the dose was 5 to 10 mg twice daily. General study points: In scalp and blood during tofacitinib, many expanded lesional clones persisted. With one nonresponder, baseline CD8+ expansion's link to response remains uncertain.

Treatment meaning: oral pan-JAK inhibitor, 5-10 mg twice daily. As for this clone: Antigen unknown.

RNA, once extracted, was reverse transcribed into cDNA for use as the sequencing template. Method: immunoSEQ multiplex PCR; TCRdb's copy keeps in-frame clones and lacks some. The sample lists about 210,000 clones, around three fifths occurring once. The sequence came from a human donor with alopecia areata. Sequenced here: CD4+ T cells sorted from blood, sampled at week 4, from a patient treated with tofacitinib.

CDR3 loop: CAWSAVPYEQYF. The CDR3 DNA sequence: TGTGCCTGGAGTGCCGTTCCCTACGAGCAGTACTTC. The rearrangement uses TRBV30 and TRBJ2-7; D is undetermined. The CDR3 extends over 12 amino acids. The ends were cut back, 1 base at V and 2 bases at J, with 6 bases in the middle. CDR1 and CDR2 from the germline V gene are GTSNPN and SVGIG (reference sequence).